One sample yielded the 14 T cell receptor beta chains listed below, sequenced in a study of regulatory T cells in long-lasting Graves disease. Library construction for TCR beta used iRepertoire HTBI primers and Arm-PCR of CDR3 regions. Each CDR3 protein is one row after TCRdb ran MiXCR on the multiplex PCR reads. Of about 470,000 distinct CDR3 sequences listed, roughly 20% are singletons. The time point: persistent/refractory GD, antithyroid drugs over 5 years with positive TRAb. The TCR library was prepared using RNA isolated from PBMCs. The sequencing used peripheral blood mononuclear cells (PBMCs), collected when the disease was refractory, from a patient treated with antithyroid drugs. These receptors were taken from a female donor with Graves disease.

A note on this clonotype: It may be a read error: a sequence one base away is much more abundant. The chain joins TRBV6-4 to TRBJ1-6; D perhaps matches TRBD1 (6 bases). Germline V gene data show CDR1 as MRHNA and CDR2 as SNTAGT. The CDR3 is made up of 15 amino acids. CDR3 nucleotides: TGTGCCAGCAGTTACAAGGGGGTCTATAATCCACCCCTCCACTTT. Translation: CASSYKGVYNPPLHF.

This clonotype has at least ten counts. CDR3 protein: CASSLGSGNYEQYF. CDR3 DNA sequence: TGCGCCAGCAGCTTGGGTAGCGGGAACTACGAGCAGTACTTC. The chain is built from TRBV5-1 and TRBJ2-7; 8 bases are a match to TRBD2. The trim removed 0 bases at V and 3 bases at J, leaving 2 bases unmatched. The CDR3 contains 14 residues. Germline V gene lookup returns CDR1 SGHRS and CDR2 YFSETQ.

This clonotype was recorded at least ten times. The chain employs TRBV12-3 or TRBV12-4 and TRBJ2-5; 10 bases are a match to TRBD2. The CDR3 runs to 16 residues. V lost 4 bases to trimming and J lost 2 bases; unmatched junction nucleotides: 7. The CDR3 is CASSSAGLADQETQYF. Here the CDR3 DNA reads TGTGCCAGCAGTTCCGCCGGACTAGCGGATCAAGAGACCCAGTACTTC.

This clonotype came up many times. The chain carries TRBV5-1 and TRBJ2-1; D is unclear. The CDR3 is made up of 14 amino acids. CDR1 is SGHRS and CDR2 is YFSETQ in the germline V gene. V was pared by 7 bases and J by 0 bases, with 11 bases between. CDR3 DNA sequence: TGCGCCAGCCGCTACAGTAGCTCCTACAATGAGCAGTTCTTC. It yields the protein CASRYSSSYNEQFF. Using reference TRBV5-1 and TRBJ2-1 for the parts outside the CDR3, the full variable domain is KAGVTQTPRYLIKTRGQQVTLSCSPISGHRSVSWYQQTPGQGLQFLFEYFSETQRNKGNFPGRFSGRQFSNSRSEMNVSTLELGDSALYLCASRYSSSYNEQFFGPGTRLTVL.

This clonotype occurred many times. V is TRBV20-1 and J is TRBJ1-4, with a tentative D call TRBD1 (5 bases). The CDR3 totals 14 residues. The V and J ends lost 0 bases and 7 bases respectively, with 12 bases between them. Germline loops: CDR1 DFQATT, CDR2 SNEGSKA (reference sequence). CDR3 protein: CSARDRGRGEKLFF. The CDR3 nucleotides are TGCAGTGCTAGAGACCGAGGGAGGGGTGAAAAACTGTTTTTT.

This clonotype was seen more than once but under ten times. The V and J genes are TRBV29-1 and TRBJ1-1; 8 bases line up with TRBD1. V shed 6 bases and J 1 base; nucleotides not matched to a gene: 7. CDR1 is SQVTM, CDR2 ANQGSEA, per germline. This CDR3 contains 14 residues. The CDR3 sequence: CSVDGTGENTEAFF. CDR3 DNA: TGCAGCGTCGACGGGACAGGAGAGAACACTGAAGCTTTCTTT.

This clonotype has a count of ten or more. The rearrangement links TRBV18 to TRBJ1-5; no definite D call. V was shortened by 3 bases and J by 1 base, with 7 bases between the two germline ends. The CDR3 length is 14 residues. The germline CDR1 and CDR2 sequences are KGHSH and LQKENI. The CDR3 sequence is CASSPTESNQPQHF. In DNA form, the CDR3 reads TGTGCCAGCTCACCGACCGAGAGCAATCAGCCCCAGCATTTT.

This clonotype was counted between two and nine times. The chain links TRBV18 to TRBJ2-7; no reliable D call. Germline V gene data show CDR1 as KGHSH and CDR2 as LQKENI. The CDR3 covers 14 residues. The ends were cut back, 2 bases at V and 2 bases at J, with 10 bases in the middle. The DNA for the CDR3 is TGTGCCAGCTCACCATGGGAACCTACCTACGAGCAGTACTTC. It specifies CASSPWEPTYEQYF.

The chain employs TRBV20-1 and TRBJ2-7; 12 positions agree with TRBD1. Per the germline V gene, CDR1 is DFQATT and CDR2 is SNEGSKA (reference sequence). With V trimmed by 2 bases and J by 6 bases, 5 bases remained unmatched. The CDR3 totals 14 residues. The CDR3 bases are TGCAGTGCTAGATGGGACAGGGGGCGCTTCGAGCAGTACTTC. Translating it yields CSARWDRGRFEQYF.

This clonotype was observed at least ten times. The chain carries TRBV28 and TRBJ1-1; D is unclear. The CDR3 consists of 14 residues. In germline, CDR1 is MDHEN, CDR2 SYDVKM. V shed 7 bases and J shed 1 base, with 13 bases lying between them. The CDR3 nucleotides are TGTGCCAGCACCGAGACCTGGACGAACACTGAAGCTTTCTTT. Translation gives CASTETWTNTEAFF.

This clonotype was seen repeatedly, ten times or more. The chain links TRBV16 to TRBJ1-5, with no clear D. Between the trimmed V and J ends, which lost 0 bases and 0 bases, there was a span of 12 bases. The CDR3 sequence is 17 residues long. Germline CDR1 is KGHSY and CDR2 is FQNENV. The CDR3 here is CASSQSVSFYSNQPQHF. In DNA form, the CDR3 reads TGTGCCAGCAGCCAATCGGTAAGCTTCTATAGCAATCAGCCCCAGCATTTT. The full variable domain, in which reference TRBV16 and TRBJ1-5 provide the parts outside the CDR3, is GEEVAQTPKHLVRGEGQKAKLYCAPIKGHSYVFWYQQVLKNEFKFLISFQNENVFDETGMPKERFSAKCLPNSPCSLEIQATKLEDSAVYFCASSQSVSFYSNQPQHFGDGTRLSIL.

This clonotype appeared many times. The chain uses TRBV27 and TRBJ2-2, with D unclear. V was shortened by 7 bases and J by 0 bases, with 9 bases between the two germline ends. From germline, CDR1 is MNHEY and CDR2 SMNVEV (reference sequence). The length of the CDR3 is 14 residues. CDR3: CASIRTANTGELFF. The CDR3 region has the DNA TGTGCCAGCATCAGGACCGCGAACACCGGGGAGCTGTTTTTT.

The rearrangement joins TRBV7-9 to TRBJ2-2; D is uncertain. This CDR3 spans 14 amino acids. Germline V gene sequence: CDR1 SEHNR, CDR2 FQNEAQ (reference sequence). The V and J ends lost 6 bases and 3 bases respectively, with 11 bases between them. This chain's CDR3 is CASRSKLDTGELFF. CDR3 bases: TGTGCCAGCAGATCAAAGCTGGACACCGGGGAGCTGTTTTTT.

This clonotype was seen at least ten times. The chain links TRBV29-1 to TRBJ2-7; D possibly corresponds to TRBD1 (6 bases). CDR3 size: 13 residues. The V end lost 7 bases, the J end lost 5 bases, and 18 bases lay between the germline ends. Germline V gene sequence: CDR1 SQVTM, CDR2 ANQGSEA. The CDR3 sequence is CSALTGLGNEQYF. In DNA, the CDR3 is TGCAGCGCTCTAACAGGGTTGGGTAACGAGCAGTACTTC.